This TCR beta chain was sequenced in a study of OX40 agonist ivuxolimab in advanced cancers. Findings and caveats of the study: Some nonresponders also had low normalized T-cell clonal expansion.

The germline V gene has CDR1 LNHDA and CDR2 SQIVND (reference sequence). The CDR3 loop spans 15 amino acids. Trimming pared 5 bases from V and 0 bases from J, leaving 11 bases between. In this sample, this clone turned up once. Antigen: not known. Using immunoSEQ multiplex PCR, the repertoire was profiled, and TCRdb retains in-frame clones only, with some absent. The table has 75,000 to 90,000 clones, around 92% seen once. The sample here was CD4+ or CD8+ T cells sorted from blood, taken in a trial of the OX40 agonist ivuxolimab. The chain uses TRBV19 and TRBJ1-5; D ambiguous. This TCR was recovered from an adult with an advanced solid tumor such as melanoma, head and neck, liver or kidney cancer. CDR3 loop: CASSRSRDSNQPQHF. As DNA, the CDR3 is TGTGCCAGTAGTCGTTCAAGGGATAGCAATCAGCCCCAGCATTTT. The variable domain in full, with the rest retrieved from reference TRBV19 and TRBJ1-5, is DGGITQSPKYLFRKEGQNVTLSCEQNLNHDAMYWYRQDPGQGLRLIYYSQIVNDFQKGDIAEGYSVSREKKESFPLTVTSAQKNPTAFYLCASSRSRDSNQPQHFGDGTRLSIL.